The 27 T cell receptor beta chains presented below share a single source sample, sequenced in a study of blood T cells in healthy people across ages (dated by TCRdb to the mid-2010s). The receptor library was made with 5' RACE. The listed sequencing device is Illumina HiSeq 2500. A second PCR of roughly 7 to 11 cycles was performed with a sample-barcoded 5' primer and a J-beta primer mix. The raw public data were reprocessed by TCRdb itself: fastp quality trimming at Q25, MiXCR clonotype calling, in-frame beta chains only. When rows share a CDR3 protein, they turn into one entry using the most common DNA and genes. A total of approximately 810,000 distinct CDR3 sequences appear in this sample, around 28% of them only once. The ten biggest clones cover roughly 17% of the sample. Sequencing was done on a sample of blood. The source of these receptors is a woman aged 80 or over in good health.

There are many counts of this clonotype. Written as DNA, the CDR3 is TGTGCCAGCAAACGGGCGGTGGAAGGCTACACCTTC. Protein product: CASKRAVEGYTF. V and J are TRBV27 and TRBJ1-2; D is unclear. V lost 7 bases, J lost 8 bases, and 14 bases lay in between. The CDR3 has 12 amino acids. CDR1 MNHEY and CDR2 SMNVEV come from the germline V gene (reference sequence).

There are many counts of this clonotype. The chain employs TRBV9 and TRBJ2-5; 11 bases match TRBD2. The trim removed 0 bases at V and 1 base at J, leaving 8 bases unmatched. Germline CDR1 SGDLS, CDR2 YYNGEE. CDR3 length: 18 amino acids. CDR3 coding DNA: TGTGCCAGCAGCGTAGGTTATAGCGGGGGGGAGGTCCAAGAGACCCAGTACTTC. This translates into CASSVGYSGGEVQETQYF.

As to this clonotype: Just one base apart from a much larger clone, this may be a read error. The chain combines TRBV12-3 or TRBV12-4 with TRBJ1-2, with D possibly matching TRBD1 (5 bases). CDR3 length: 13 amino acids. CDR3 in amino acids: CASSQVENCGYTF. The CDR3 region has the DNA TGTGCCAGTTCACAGGTCGAGAACTGTGGCTACACCTTC.

The chain joins TRBV7-9 to TRBJ1-6; D unresolved. The CDR3 loop spans 15 amino acids. Germline CDR1 SEHNR, CDR2 FQNEAQ (reference sequence). With 6 bases removed from V and 7 bases from J, the gap between germline ends came to 16 bases. This chain's CDR3 is CASSPTERSNSPLHF. The CDR3, as DNA: TGTGCCAGCAGTCCCACTGAGAGGTCCAATTCACCCCTCCACTTT.

The CDR3 reads CASTGADNSPLHF. CDR3 in DNA: TGTGCCAGCACCGGGGCGGATAATTCACCCCTCCACTTT. This chain joins TRBV6-5 and TRBJ1-6; a possible D gene is TRBD1 (5 bases). Germline V gene sequence: CDR1 MNHEY, CDR2 SVGAGI. CDR3 length: 13 amino acids. Trimming removed 7 bases at V and 5 bases at J, with 9 bases between.

This clonotype was recorded a few times. This chain uses TRBV19 with TRBJ2-3, with 8 bases lining up with TRBD2. CDR1 is LNHDA, CDR2 SQIVND, per germline (reference sequence). The ends lost 6 bases at V and 1 base at J; junction bases unmatched: 12. This CDR3 is 17 amino acids long. Written as DNA, the CDR3 is TGTGCCAGTAGCGCGGGACTCGGCGGGGGGCGCACAGATACGCAGTATTTT. Its translation: CASSAGLGGGRTDTQYF. Full variable domain (rest looked up from reference TRBV19 and TRBJ2-3): DGGITQSPKYLFRKEGQNVTLSCEQNLNHDAMYWYRQDPGQGLRLIYYSQIVNDFQKGDIAEGYSVSREKKESFPLTVTSAQKNPTAFYLCASSAGLGGGRTDTQYFGPGTRLTVL.

This clonotype was observed many times. The chain couples TRBV11-2 to TRBJ2-3, with D possibly TRBD2 on 5 matching bases. This CDR3 is 16 amino acids long. Trimming took off 3 bases at V and 5 bases at J, with 18 bases between the two ends. Germline CDR1 is SGHAT and CDR2 is FQNNGV. The CDR3 DNA follows: TGTGCCAGCAGCTTCCCGGGATCAAATTCGGGAGATACGCAGTATTTT. Translating gives CASSFPGSNSGDTQYF.

Note on this clonotype: At one end the junction does not follow the germline gene, possibly because of a read error. The CDR3, as DNA: TGTTCCAGCAGCGTCAATTCCGGTGAAAAACTGTTTTTT. Its protein product is CSSSVNSGEKLFF. The chain couples TRBV9 to TRBJ1-4; D remains unclear. CDR3 length equals 13 residues. Germline V CDR1 and CDR2: SGDLS, YYNGEE.

The table lists this clonotype with a few counts. This rearrangement joins TRBV18 to TRBJ2-3; 7 positions match TRBD1. CDR1 and CDR2 (germline): KGHSH, LQKENI. This CDR3 spans 16 amino acids. Trimming cost V 1 base and J 0 bases; bases outside gene matches: 4. This chain's CDR3 is CASSPLKGASTDTQYF. CDR3 coding DNA: TGTGCCAGCTCACCACTCAAGGGGGCTAGCACAGATACGCAGTATTTT.

This clonotype was detected only a few times. At one boundary the junction diverges from the germline segment, which might be a read error. V is TRBV12-3 or TRBV12-4 and J is TRBJ2-3, with 7 positions matching TRBD2. The length of the CDR3 is 14 residues. As DNA, the CDR3 is TGTGCCAGCAGTTTTGCGGCGGGAGCAGATGCGCAGTATTTT. Encoded protein: CASSFAAGADAQYF.

This clonotype turned up a few times. This chain joins TRBV4-3 and TRBJ2-1; 14 positions match TRBD2. The CDR3 loop spans 18 amino acids. V was clipped by 0 bases and J by 9 bases; unmatched bases: 10. Germline V gene lookup returns CDR1 LGHNA and CDR2 YSLEER. CDR3 protein: CASSQDGRGLAGEGEQFF. For the CDR3, the DNA is TGCGCCAGCAGCCAAGATGGAAGGGGACTAGCGGGGGAGGGTGAGCAGTTCTTC.

The chain combines TRBV20-1 with TRBJ2-5; the match to TRBD2 covers 9 bases. This CDR3 is built from 18 residues. The V gene's germline CDR1 is DFQATT and CDR2 SNEGSKA (reference sequence). The ends lost 0 bases at V and 1 base at J; junction bases unmatched: 12. CDR3: CSARDLLSAGGFQETQYF. In DNA form, the CDR3 reads TGCAGTGCTAGAGATCTCTTGAGTGCGGGAGGGTTCCAAGAGACCCAGTACTTC.

This clonotype was observed at least ten times. The chain couples TRBV7-2 to TRBJ2-5, with TRBD2 matching over 12 bases. CDR1 and CDR2 (germline): SGHTA, FQGNSA. The CDR3 is made up of 17 amino acids. The junction had 7 bases not matched to a gene; V was cut back by 3 bases and J by 2 bases. CDR3 nucleotide sequence: TGTGCCAGCAGCTTGGCCCTAGCGGGGGGGCGACAAGAGACCCAGTACTTC. It yields the protein CASSLALAGGRQETQYF. Complete variable domain (other parts from reference TRBV7-2 and TRBJ2-5): GAGVSQSPSNKVTEKGKDVELRCDPISGHTALYWYRQSLGQGLEFLIYFQGNSAPDKSGLPSDRFSAERTGGSVSTLTIQRTQQEDSAVYLCASSLALAGGRQETQYFGPGTRLLVL.

This clonotype was recorded a few times. The chain uses TRBV27 and TRBJ1-5; D is undetermined. Trimming pared 5 bases from V and 2 bases from J, leaving 19 bases between. This CDR3 has 17 amino acids. Germline CDR1 and CDR2: MNHEY and SMNVEV (reference sequence). CDR3 in DNA: TGTGCCAGCAGTGCACGATATACAGAAGCAGGCAATCAGCCCCAGCATTTT. Translating it yields CASSARYTEAGNQPQHF.

This clonotype came up many times. The chain links TRBV7-2 to TRBJ2-3, with D unresolved. This CDR3 contains 13 residues. V was cut by 5 bases and J by 2 bases, with 8 bases left in between. Per the germline V gene, CDR1 is SGHTA and CDR2 is FQGNSA. The CDR3 DNA sequence: TGTGCCAGCAGCCCAGTAGCCACAGATACGCAGTATTTT. Protein sequence: CASSPVATDTQYF.

This clonotype was seen at least ten times. This chain connects TRBV30 to TRBJ1-2; 9 bases are shared with TRBD1. The germline CDR1 and CDR2 sequences are GTSNPN and SVGIG (reference sequence). This CDR3 contains 14 residues. J was trimmed by 5 bases and V by 5 bases; bases with no gene match: 9. This CDR3 reads CAWGPGTGRYGYTF. For the CDR3, the DNA is TGTGCCTGGGGTCCCGGGACAGGGAGATATGGCTACACCTTC.

Comments on this clonotype: This sequence may be a read error, since a much larger clone differs from it by one base. This chain uses TRBV10-3 with TRBJ2-5; the match to TRBD1 covers 7 bases. There are 15 residues in the CDR3. Germline CDR1 and CDR2: ENHRY and SYGVKD. The ends lost 3 bases at V and 2 bases at J; junction bases unmatched: 6. The CDR3 coding sequence is TGTGCCATCAGTGATTTTGGGGACAGACAAGAGACCCAGTACTTC. It yields the protein CAISDFGDRQETQYF.

This clonotype was seen ten or more times. The chain recombines TRBV13 with TRBJ2-7; D is possibly TRBD1 (5 bases). The germline gives CDR1 PRHDT, CDR2 FYEKMQ (reference sequence). With 2 bases removed from V and 6 bases from J, the gap between germline ends came to 17 bases. The CDR3 totals 15 residues. The CDR3 region is CASSLQGKRSLEQYF. Here the CDR3 DNA reads TGTGCCAGCAGCTTACAGGGTAAGAGGTCCCTCGAGCAGTACTTC. Complete variable domain (other parts from reference TRBV13 and TRBJ2-7): AAGVIQSPRHLIKEKRETATLKCYPIPRHDTVYWYQQGPGQDPQFLISFYEKMQSDKGSIPDRFSAQQFSDYHSELNMSSLELGDSALYFCASSLQGKRSLEQYFGPGTRLTVT.

This clonotype occurred many times. The chain recombines TRBV5-1 with TRBJ2-1; D may be TRBD2 (5 bases). Germline assignment: CDR1 SGHRS and CDR2 YFSETQ. V was clipped by 0 bases and J by 7 bases, with 14 bases between them. This CDR3 has 15 amino acids. This CDR3 is CASSLEGVRGNEQFF. The DNA of the CDR3 is TGCGCCAGCAGCTTGGAAGGAGTCCGGGGTAATGAGCAGTTCTTC.

The rearrangement uses TRBV27 and TRBJ1-2, with TRBD1 as a possible D gene (6 bases). CDR1 and CDR2 (germline): MNHEY, SMNVEV (reference sequence). With 3 bases removed from V and 4 bases from J, the gap between germline ends came to 15 bases. The CDR3 contains 15 residues. The CDR3 loop is CASSLSGANSYGYTF. CDR3 DNA sequence: TGTGCCAGCAGTTTGTCAGGGGCCAACTCCTATGGCTACACCTTC.

This clonotype has at least ten counts. This chain links TRBV3-1 with TRBJ2-3; TRBD2 matches 13 bases. The CDR3 sequence is 18 residues long. V trimming: 0 bases; J trimming: 2 bases; junction bases outside the gene matches: 5. The germline V gene encodes CDR1 LGHDT and CDR2 YNNKEL (reference sequence). CDR3 coding DNA: TGTGCCAGCAGCCAAGATCTTGGACTAGCGGGGGCCACAGATACGCAGTATTTT. Translation: CASSQDLGLAGATDTQYF.

The CDR3 region is CASSFQVGENTEAFF. CDR3 nucleotide sequence: TGTGCCAGCAGCTTCCAAGTAGGTGAGAACACTGAAGCTTTCTTT. V is TRBV7-9 and J is TRBJ1-1; D gene unclear. The CDR3 length is 15 residues. Trimming pared 3 bases from V and 1 base from J, leaving 12 bases between. Germline values: CDR1 SEHNR, CDR2 FQNEAQ (reference sequence). Using reference TRBV7-9 and TRBJ1-1 for the parts outside the CDR3, the full variable domain is DTGVSQNPRHKITKRGQNVTFRCDPISEHNRLYWYRQTLGQGPEFLTYFQNEAQLEKSRLLSDRFSAERPKGSFSTLEIQRTEQGDSAMYLCASSFQVGENTEAFFGQGTRLTVV.

This chain uses TRBV4-2 with TRBJ2-1; D is perhaps TRBD1 or TRBD2 (5 bases each). Looked up from germline, CDR1 is LGHNA and CDR2 is YNFKEQ. The CDR3 is 15 amino acids. Trimming left V 6 bases short and J 0 bases short, with 12 bases between. The CDR3 coding sequence is TGTGCCAGCAGAGGGACGGCGAGCTCCTACAATGAGCAGTTCTTC. Translation: CASRGTASSYNEQFF.

For this clonotype: Possible read error: a much larger clone is one base away. The chain couples TRBV3-1 to TRBJ2-1; unclear D gene. V dropped 7 bases and J dropped 5 bases, with 9 bases sitting between them. The CDR3 is 12 residues long. CDR1 LGHDT and CDR2 YNNKEL come from the germline V gene (reference sequence). This chain's CDR3 is CASMGSNNEQFF. The CDR3 DNA follows: TGTGCCAGCATGGGGTCGAACAATGAGCAGTTCTTC.

The gene calls are TRBV20-1 and TRBJ2-3; 10 bases agree with TRBD2. V lost 6 bases and J lost 0; bases outside the gene matches: 6. CDR1 DFQATT and CDR2 SNEGSKA come from the germline V gene (reference sequence). This CDR3 is built from 15 residues. The CDR3 region is CSATKAGGSTDTQYF. Written as DNA, the CDR3 is TGCAGTGCCACAAAAGCGGGAGGGAGCACAGATACGCAGTATTTT.

This clonotype was found a few times. The chain employs TRBV14 and TRBJ2-3, with D tentatively TRBD1 (6 bases). The CDR3 has 16 residues. CDR1 is SGHDN and CDR2 is FVKESK in the germline V gene. Trimming left V 8 bases short and J 3 bases short, with 21 bases between. The CDR3 DNA is TGTGCCAGCCGAATCAGGGGCCCTTTGGCGACAGATACGCAGTATTTT. As protein: CASRIRGPLATDTQYF.

Ten or more counts support this clonotype. The V gene is TRBV20-1, the J gene TRBJ2-7, with D possibly TRBD1 on 6 matching bases. Trimming removed 3 bases from V and 3 bases from J, with 9 bases in between. CDR3 size: 12 residues. CDR1 DFQATT and CDR2 SNEGSKA come from the germline V gene (reference sequence). CDR3 residues: CSARKGGYEQYF. The CDR3 coding sequence is TGCAGTGCTAGGAAAGGGGGCTACGAGCAGTACTTC.